This passage covers 27 T cell receptor beta chains from one sample sequenced in a study of vaccination and CD4 T cells after COVID-19. The Oncomine TCR Beta short-read assay was applied to DNA of cultured CD4+ T cells. Via MiXCR, TCRdb re-called the PCR reads, giving one row per CDR3 protein. This sample carries some 11,000 distinct CDR3 sequences, around 40% of them seen once, and the ten largest clones take 23%. Their antigens remain unidentified. Stated treatment: approximately 11-day PBMC culture with coronavirus spike peptide pools or control peptides (ViraFEST assay). The source material was cultured CD4+ T cells from blood. These receptors all stem from a human donor with COVID-19.

The rearrangement links TRBV19 to TRBJ1-4; 9 nucleotides agree with TRBD1. This CDR3 is 14 amino acids long. Trimming cost V 3 bases and J 4 bases; bases outside gene matches: 0. Per germline, CDR1 LNHDA and CDR2 SQIVND (reference sequence). CDR3 in amino acids: CASSMDRGNEKLFF. CDR3 sequence (DNA): TGTGCCAGTAGTATGGACAGGGGTAATGAAAAACTGTTTTTT.

The chain carries TRBV19 and TRBJ2-1, with D tentatively TRBD2 (6 bases). V was cut by 4 bases and J by 0 bases, with 13 bases left in between. Germline V gives CDR1 LNHDA, CDR2 SQIVND (reference sequence). CDR3 length: 16 amino acids. As DNA, the CDR3 is TGTGCCAGTAGTACTAACTCGGGAGCCTCCTACAATGAGCAGTTCTTC. Its translation is CASSTNSGASYNEQFF.

The chain combines TRBV20-1 with TRBJ1-1; TRBD1 aligns across 7 bases. The CDR3 runs 11 residues. Germline V gene sequence: CDR1 DFQATT, CDR2 SNEGSKA (reference sequence). The DNA of the CDR3 is TGCCGCCCGGACAGGCGGACTGAAGCTTTCTTT. Protein product: CRPDRRTEAFF.

This clonotype was counted a single time. This sequence joins TRBV6-1 and TRBJ2-7, with D maybe TRBD1 (6 bases). The CDR3 runs 14 residues. Trimming left V 7 bases short and J 2 bases short, with 15 bases between. Germline V gene lookup returns CDR1 MNHNS and CDR2 SASEGT. The DNA of the CDR3 is TGTGCCAGCAACCTATCAACAGGGCCCTACGAGCAGTACTTC. This encodes CASNLSTGPYEQYF.

This clonotype came up a few times. The chain employs TRBV11-2 and TRBJ1-1; D may be TRBD1 (6 bases). Germline CDR1 is SGHAT and CDR2 is FQNNGV. Between the trimmed V and J ends, which lost 5 bases and 1 base, there was a span of 11 bases. The length of the CDR3 is 14 residues. The CDR3 nucleotides read TGTGCCAGCAGCCCCCGGGACACGAACACTGAAGCTTTCTTT. Its protein product is CASSPRDTNTEAFF.

This clonotype was detected only a few times. The chain recombines TRBV19 with TRBJ1-2, with D unclear. Germline CDR1 is LNHDA and CDR2 is SQIVND (reference sequence). V was trimmed by 5 bases and J by 8 bases, leaving 12 bases between them. This CDR3 comprises 12 residues. The CDR3: CASSLSVRGYTF. The CDR3 DNA reads as TGTGCCAGTAGTCTAAGTGTCCGCGGCTACACCTTC.

This chain joins TRBV7-6 and TRBJ2-5, with 9 bases lining up with TRBD1. The CDR3 consists of 14 residues. The junction had 4 bases not matched to a gene; V was cut back by 5 bases and J by 3 bases. Germline assignment: CDR1 SGHVS and CDR2 FNYEAQ. CDR3 in DNA: TGTGCCAGCAGCCTGGACAGGGGAAAAGAGACCCAGTACTTC. It encodes CASSLDRGKETQYF.

This clonotype was picked up a small number of times. This chain uses TRBV19 with TRBJ1-2; 7 bases match TRBD1. CDR1 LNHDA and CDR2 SQIVND come from the germline V gene (reference sequence). The CDR3 is made up of 10 amino acids. J gave up 6 bases and V 11 bases, and 3 bases lay outside the gene matches. CDR3 region: CACRGDGYTF. The CDR3 nucleotides are TGTGCCTGCAGGGGGGATGGCTACACCTTC.

The V gene is TRBV29-1, the J gene TRBJ1-1; TRBD1 agrees at 9 bases. Looked up from germline, CDR1 is SQVTM and CDR2 is ANQGSEA. The length of the CDR3 is 16 residues. J gave up 1 base and V 4 bases, and 10 bases lay outside the gene matches. CDR3 in DNA: TGCAGCGTTGGGGGACCGGGACAGGGAACGAACACTGAAGCTTTCTTT. The encoded protein is CSVGGPGQGTNTEAFF.

CDR3: CASSQEQIGRESEKLFF. The CDR3 DNA sequence: TGCGCCAGCAGCCAAGAGCAGATCGGACGGGAGAGTGAAAAACTGTTTTTT. This chain uses TRBV4-1 with TRBJ1-4; the D is unclear. Trimming stripped 0 bases from V and 7 bases from J, with 18 bases between. Germline assignment: CDR1 MGHRA and CDR2 YSYEKL. The CDR3 loop spans 17 amino acids.

V and J are TRBV7-3 and TRBJ2-1, with 7 bases matching TRBD2. V lost 5 bases, J lost 0 bases, and 4 bases stayed unmatched. CDR1 and CDR2 (germline): SGHTA, FQGTGA. This CDR3 region has 15 residues. CDR3 sequence reads: CASSMRGNSYNEQFF. For the CDR3, the DNA is TGTGCCAGCAGCATGCGGGGGAACTCCTACAATGAGCAGTTCTTC.

Only a few counts were recorded for this clonotype. The chain carries TRBV27 and TRBJ1-2; D gene ambiguous. Trimming shortened V by 5 bases and J by 8 bases, and 24 bases separated the two germline ends. Germline V lookup: CDR1 MNHEY, CDR2 SMNVEV (reference sequence). This CDR3 is built from 16 residues. The CDR3 DNA sequence: TGTGCCAGCAGTCCTAATACGGCGCCCGGGAGGCGCGGCTACACCTTC. Amino acids: CASSPNTAPGRRGYTF.

CDR3 residues: CARGLAGQETQYF. The CDR3 bases are TGTGCCAGAGGACTAGCGGGGCAAGAGACCCAGTACTTC. The V and J genes are TRBV2 and TRBJ2-5, with 12 positions matching TRBD2. V shed 9 bases, J shed 2 bases, and the junction held 1 base outside the gene matches. From germline, CDR1 is SNHLY and CDR2 FYNNEI. This CDR3 is 13 amino acids long.

This chain joins TRBV19 and TRBJ2-2; the match to TRBD1 covers 10 bases. From germline, CDR1 is LNHDA and CDR2 SQIVND (reference sequence). V dropped 8 bases and J dropped 4; count of bases not matched to a gene: 4. The CDR3 is 14 residues long. The CDR3 coding sequence is TGTGCCAGTTGGGACAGGGGTTTCACCGGGGAGCTGTTTTTT. Its translation is CASWDRGFTGELFF. The full variable domain, rest sourced from reference TRBV19 and TRBJ2-2, is DGGITQSPKYLFRKEGQNVTLSCEQNLNHDAMYWYRQDPGQGLRLIYYSQIVNDFQKGDIAEGYSVSREKKESFPLTVTSAQKNPTAFYLCASWDRGFTGELFFGEGSRLTVL.

This clonotype is termed large (0.1 to 1%). The V call is TRBV6-2 or TRBV6-3, the J call TRBJ2-3; tentatively, D is TRBD1 (5 bases). V was trimmed by 5 bases and J by 1 base, leaving 25 bases between them. The germline V gene has CDR1 MNHEY and CDR2 SVGEGT. The CDR3 extends over 19 amino acids. The CDR3 loop is CASSPYGGPNLGGTDTQYF. The CDR3 nucleotides are TGTGCCAGCAGTCCATACGGCGGCCCTAACTTAGGGGGCACAGATACGCAGTATTTT.

The chain uses TRBV20-1 and TRBJ2-3; TRBD2 agrees at 12 bases. CDR3 length equals 17 residues. Germline loops: CDR1 DFQATT, CDR2 SNEGSKA (reference sequence). V lost 0 bases and J lost 5; bases outside the gene matches: 9. This CDR3 is CSARDPASGGAGDTQYF. CDR3 DNA: TGCAGTGCTAGAGATCCTGCTAGCGGGGGGGCCGGAGATACGCAGTATTTT.

The chain combines TRBV10-1 with TRBJ2-6; no clear D. This CDR3 is 13 amino acids long. CDR1 and CDR2 from the germline V gene are WNHNN and SYGVQD (reference sequence). The V gene lost 7 bases and the J gene lost 1 base, with 5 bases spanning the gap. CDR3 nucleotides: TGCGCCAGCAAGGGATCTGGGGCCAACGTCCTGACTTTC. It codes for CASKGSGANVLTF.

A few counts support this clonotype. V usage is TRBV15 and J usage is TRBJ1-2, with TRBD1 as a possible D gene (6 bases). V was trimmed by 3 bases and J by 4 bases, leaving 18 bases between them. The CDR3 has 16 residues. Germline V gene lookup returns CDR1 LNHNV and CDR2 YYDKDF (reference sequence). The DNA of the CDR3 is TGTGCCACCAGCAGGGAGGGAACCAGGGGATCCTATGGCTACACCTTC. Protein product: CATSREGTRGSYGYTF.

The chain employs TRBV11-3 and TRBJ2-1; the match to TRBD2 covers 12 bases. Looked up from germline, CDR1 is SGHNT and CDR2 is YENEEA. The CDR3 runs 16 residues. The junction had 5 bases not matched to a gene; V was cut back by 1 base and J by 7 bases. The CDR3 nucleotides are TGTGCCAGCAGCTTAGCTCTAGCGGGGGGGCGAAATGAGCAGTTCTTC. Protein sequence: CASSLALAGGRNEQFF.

The V gene is TRBV2, the J gene TRBJ2-1; D may be TRBD2 (5 bases). CDR1 is SNHLY, CDR2 FYNNEI, per germline. This CDR3 comprises 14 residues. The V gene lost 7 bases and the J gene lost 0 bases, with 10 bases spanning the gap. In DNA, the CDR3 is TGTGCCAGCAACCGGGGTGTCTCCTACAATGAGCAGTTCTTC. It encodes CASNRGVSYNEQFF.

On this clonotype: The junction does not match germline at one end; this may be a read error. V and J are TRBV19 and TRBJ2-5; 7 bases map to TRBD2. The CDR3 runs 13 residues. CDR1 and CDR2 (germline): LNHDA, SQIVND (reference sequence). CDR3 residues: CASSWGREETQHF. The CDR3 coding sequence is TGTGCCAGTAGTTGGGGGAGGGAGGAGACCCAGCACTTC. Filled out from reference TRBV19 and TRBJ2-5, the complete variable domain reads DGGITQSPKYLFRKEGQNVTLSCEQNLNHDAMYWYRQDPGQGLRLIYYSQIVNDFQKGDIAEGYSVSREKKESFPLTVTSAQKNPTAFYLCASSWGREETQHFGPGTRLLVL.

In its sample, this clonotype was seen a few times. The chain recombines TRBV5-4 with TRBJ2-3; perhaps D is TRBD1 or TRBD2 (6 bases each). CDR1 and CDR2 from the germline V gene are SGHNT and YYREEE (reference sequence). V was clipped by 3 bases and J by 5 bases, with 28 bases between them. CDR3 size: 19 residues. The CDR3 DNA is TGTGCCAGCAGCTACGGTGTGTGGCTGCTGGAGGGGGAGGAAGATACGCAGTATTTT. Residues: CASSYGVWLLEGEEDTQYF.

This clonotype was picked up a small number of times. DNA of the CDR3: TGCAGTGCTTTAGCCGGACTGCTCACCGGGGAGCTGTTTTTT. Protein sequence: CSALAGLLTGELFF. This chain links TRBV20-1 with TRBJ2-2; a weak D match, TRBD2 (5 bases). From germline, CDR1 is DFQATT and CDR2 SNEGSKA (reference sequence). The CDR3 has 14 residues. V gave up 5 bases and J gave up 4 bases, with 14 bases separating them.

The V and J genes are TRBV7-2 and TRBJ2-7; no definite D call. Between the trimmed V and J ends, which lost 4 bases and 1 base, there was a span of 20 bases. The CDR3 has 17 residues. Germline lookup yields CDR1 SGHTA and CDR2 FQGNSA. CDR3: CASSSRFDPLGSYEQYF. The CDR3 DNA sequence: TGTGCCAGCAGCTCTAGGTTTGACCCCTTGGGTTCCTACGAGCAGTACTTC.

In its sample, this clonotype was seen once. The J gene is TRBJ1-2, the V gene TRBV7-2, with D possibly TRBD1 on 5 matching bases. Per the germline V gene, CDR1 is SGHTA and CDR2 is FQGNSA. This CDR3 region has 15 residues. The V end lost 0 bases, the J end lost 0 bases, and 8 bases lay between the germline ends. CDR3 sequence: CASSLAAGPNYGYTF. The CDR3 DNA is TGTGCCAGCAGCTTAGCGGCAGGGCCTAACTATGGCTACACCTTC.

The table lists this clonotype with a few counts. The chain couples TRBV30 to TRBJ1-1, with 7 bases fitting TRBD1. The germline CDR1 and CDR2 sequences are GTSNPN and SVGIG (reference sequence). The CDR3 loop spans 12 amino acids. With V trimmed by 5 bases and J by 1 base, 1 base remained unmatched. CDR3 in amino acids: CAWGDRNTEAFF. The CDR3 DNA reads TGTGCCTGGGGGGACAGGAACACTGAAGCTTTCTTT.

This clonotype was recorded a few times. This chain uses TRBV20-1 with TRBJ1-2; D gene uncertain. The CDR3 consists of 15 residues. Deletions cut 3 bases from V and 2 bases from J, with 16 bases between. Germline V gene lookup returns CDR1 DFQATT and CDR2 SNEGSKA (reference sequence). The CDR3 nucleotides read TGCAGTGCTAGTGCCCCGTGGCAGATCAACTATGGCTACACCTTC. Protein: CSASAPWQINYGYTF.